The rows below give T cell receptor beta chains drawn from one sample of a study of blood T cell repertoires in COVID-19. The repertoire was sequenced with immunoSEQ multiplex PCR; TCRdb's copy has only in-frame clones and lacks some. The table includes around 170,000 clones, under 80% detected once. The sequencing input was peripheral blood. The source is an elderly woman with acute or convalescent COVID-19. Both conserved end residues are part of each CDR3. Fields, in order: CDR3 protein, CDR3 DNA, clone size, D gene, J gene, V gene. A D gene is named only where the DNA matches it firmly. The listing skips clone size in some rows; elsewhere it reads once, few, many or a size class.

cdr3_aa: CAWSEETGANTEAFF
cdr3_nt: TGTGCCTGGAGTGAGGAGACAGGGGCGAACACTGAAGCTTTCTTT
clone_size: few
d_call: TRBD1
j_call: TRBJ1-1
v_call: TRBV30

cdr3_aa: CASRPGGGGYTF
cdr3_nt: TGTGCCAGCAGGCCGGGGGGAGGTGGCTACACCTTC
clone_size: .
d_call: .
j_call: TRBJ1-2
v_call: TRBV7-2

cdr3_aa: CASSVMGQGYNEQFF
cdr3_nt: TGTGCCAGCAGCGTGATGGGACAGGGGTACAATGAGCAGTTCTTC
clone_size: .
d_call: TRBD1
j_call: TRBJ2-1
v_call: TRBV9

cdr3_aa: CASSLLGGSTYEQYF
cdr3_nt: TGCGCCAGCAGCTTGCTTGGGGGGTCCACCTACGAGCAGTACTTC
clone_size: .
d_call: .
j_call: TRBJ2-7
v_call: TRBV5-1

cdr3_aa: CASSLIRTTRSYNEQFF
cdr3_nt: TGTGCCAGCAGCTTGATCAGGACTACGCGCTCCTACAATGAGCAGTTCTTC
clone_size: once
d_call: .
j_call: TRBJ2-1
v_call: TRBV5-8

cdr3_aa: CATSRDRGNYYEQYF
cdr3_nt: TGTGCCACCAGCAGAGATCGGGGGAATTACTACGAGCAGTACTTC
clone_size: .
d_call: .
j_call: TRBJ2-7
v_call: TRBV15

cdr3_aa: CASSSPTYMRYEQYF
cdr3_nt: TGTGCCAGCAGTTCACCAACCTATATGCGCTACGAGCAGTACTTC
clone_size: .
d_call: .
j_call: TRBJ2-7
v_call: TRBV28

cdr3_aa: CASALGGINQPQHF
cdr3_nt: TGTGCTAGTGCCCTGGGGGGAATCAATCAGCCCCAGCATTTT
clone_size: .
d_call: .
j_call: TRBJ1-5
v_call: TRBV12-5

cdr3_aa: CASTLTGTYNSPLHF
cdr3_nt: TGTGCCAGCACCCTGACAGGGACCTATAATTCACCCCTCCACTTT
clone_size: .
d_call: TRBD1
j_call: TRBJ1-6
v_call: TRBV27

cdr3_aa: CASSRGQTSYTF
cdr3_nt: TGCGCCAGCAGCCGGGGACAGACTTCCTACACCTTC
clone_size: once
d_call: TRBD1
j_call: TRBJ1-2
v_call: TRBV4-1

cdr3_aa: CASSHSGTSNTEAFF
cdr3_nt: TGTGCCAGCAGCCACTCGGGGACATCAAACACTGAAGCTTTCTTT
clone_size: .
d_call: .
j_call: TRBJ1-1
v_call: TRBV7-8

cdr3_aa: CAISEGRGNNEQFF
cdr3_nt: TGTGCCATCAGTGAGGGGCGCGGGAACAATGAGCAGTTCTTC
clone_size: .
d_call: .
j_call: TRBJ2-1
v_call: TRBV10-3

cdr3_aa: CASSPGLAGGANTGELFF
cdr3_nt: TGTGCCAGTAGTCCGGGACTAGCGGGAGGCGCGAACACCGGGGAGCTGTTTTTT
clone_size: .
d_call: TRBD2
j_call: TRBJ2-2
v_call: TRBV19

cdr3_aa: CASSLTMTETGNTIYF
cdr3_nt: TGTGCCAGCAGTTTAACGATGACAGAAACTGGAAACACCATATATTTT
clone_size: .
d_call: .
j_call: TRBJ1-3
v_call: TRBV28

cdr3_aa: CASSLAPSGVETQYF
cdr3_nt: TGCGCCAGCAGCTTGGCCCCATCTGGAGTAGAGACCCAGTACTTC
clone_size: .
d_call: .
j_call: TRBJ2-5
v_call: TRBV5-1

cdr3_aa: CASGGQPVRVSPLHF
cdr3_nt: TGTGCCAGCGGGGGACAGCCCGTCAGAGTTTCACCCCTCCACTTT
clone_size: .
d_call: TRBD1
j_call: TRBJ1-6
v_call: TRBV7-2

cdr3_aa: CASRDEGEQYF
cdr3_nt: TGTGCCAGCAGGGATGAGGGAGAGCAGTACTTC
clone_size: .
d_call: .
j_call: TRBJ2-7
v_call: TRBV6-6

cdr3_aa: CASSETLLAGGSDTQYF
cdr3_nt: TGTGCCAGCAGCGAAACCTTACTAGCGGGAGGATCAGATACGCAGTATTTT
clone_size: .
d_call: TRBD2
j_call: TRBJ2-3
v_call: TRBV9

cdr3_aa: CASGGTVETQYF
cdr3_nt: TGTGCCAGCGGGGGGACGGTAGAGACCCAGTACTTC
clone_size: .
d_call: .
j_call: TRBJ2-5
v_call: TRBV2

cdr3_aa: CASSLGGGNQETQYF
cdr3_nt: TGTGCCAGCAGCTTAGGTGGCGGGAACCAAGAGACCCAGTACTTC
clone_size: few
d_call: .
j_call: TRBJ2-5
v_call: TRBV11-2

cdr3_aa: CASRAQTGGKDTQYF
cdr3_nt: TGTGCCAGCAGAGCACAGACAGGGGGTAAAGATACGCAGTATTTT
clone_size: .
d_call: TRBD1
j_call: TRBJ2-3
v_call: TRBV28

cdr3_aa: CANSGGANTGELFF
cdr3_nt: TGTGCCAACTCCGGCGGGGCTAACACCGGGGAGCTGTTTTTT
clone_size: .
d_call: .
j_call: TRBJ2-2
v_call: TRBV7-9

cdr3_aa: CASSSGTSGLLYEQYF
cdr3_nt: TGTGCCAGCAGCTCTGGGACTAGCGGTCTGCTCTACGAGCAGTACTTC
clone_size: .
d_call: TRBD2
j_call: TRBJ2-7
v_call: TRBV11-2

cdr3_aa: CASSVGLAGERSNEQFF
cdr3_nt: TGTGCCAGCAGCGTGGGACTAGCGGGAGAAAGATCCAATGAGCAGTTCTTC
clone_size: .
d_call: TRBD2
j_call: TRBJ2-1
v_call: TRBV9

cdr3_aa: CASSVSGGSLGNTIYF
cdr3_nt: TGTGCCAGCAGTGTATCAGGGGGATCGTTAGGAAACACCATATATTTT
clone_size: .
d_call: TRBD1
j_call: TRBJ1-3
v_call: TRBV28

cdr3_aa: CASSLRNQPQHF
cdr3_nt: TGTGCCAGCAGCCTTCGTAATCAGCCCCAGCATTTT
clone_size: .
d_call: .
j_call: TRBJ1-5
v_call: TRBV28

cdr3_aa: CASSRGTGRETQYF
cdr3_nt: TGTGCCAGCAGTCGAGGGACAGGGAGGGAGACCCAGTACTTC
clone_size: .
d_call: TRBD1
j_call: TRBJ2-5
v_call: TRBV6-5

cdr3_aa: CASSPGVDRSTQYGYTF
cdr3_nt: TGTGCCAGCTCACCAGGGGTGGACAGATCTACTCAATATGGCTACACCTTC
clone_size: .
d_call: .
j_call: TRBJ1-2
v_call: TRBV18

cdr3_aa: CASGLGQGGETQYF
cdr3_nt: TGTGCTAGTGGTTTGGGACAGGGGGGGGAGACCCAGTACTTC
clone_size: .
d_call: TRBD1
j_call: TRBJ2-5
v_call: TRBV12-5

cdr3_aa: CASSRISGTITDTQYF
cdr3_nt: TGTGCCAGCAGCCGAATTAGCGGAACAATCACAGATACGCAGTATTTT
clone_size: .
d_call: .
j_call: TRBJ2-3
v_call: TRBV28

cdr3_aa: CASSPERASYEQYF
cdr3_nt: TGTGCCAGCAGTCCGGAGCGGGCGTCCTACGAGCAGTACTTC
clone_size: .
d_call: .
j_call: TRBJ2-7
v_call: TRBV7-8

cdr3_aa: CATSDRLAGVLSEQFF
cdr3_nt: TGTGCCACCAGTGATCGACTAGCGGGAGTTTTAAGTGAGCAGTTCTTC
clone_size: few
d_call: TRBD2
j_call: TRBJ2-1
v_call: TRBV24-1

cdr3_aa: CASSKGTNSYNEQFF
cdr3_nt: TGTGCCAGCAGCAAAGGGACAAACTCCTACAATGAGCAGTTCTTC
clone_size: .
d_call: .
j_call: TRBJ2-1
v_call: TRBV7-2

cdr3_aa: CASSFVGETQYF
cdr3_nt: TGCGCCAGCAGCTTTGTCGGTGAGACCCAGTACTTC
clone_size: .
d_call: .
j_call: TRBJ2-5
v_call: TRBV5-1

cdr3_aa: CSAPDNYGYTF
cdr3_nt: TGCAGTGCTCCAGATAACTATGGCTACACCTTC
clone_size: .
d_call: .
j_call: TRBJ1-2
v_call: TRBV20-1

cdr3_aa: CASSFGTGREKLFF
cdr3_nt: TGTGCCAGCAGCTTTGGGACAGGGAGGGAAAAACTGTTTTTT
clone_size: .
d_call: TRBD1
j_call: TRBJ1-4
v_call: TRBV5-5

cdr3_aa: CASTRGGGNQPQHF
cdr3_nt: TGTGCCAGTACCCGGGGGGGTGGCAATCAGCCCCAGCATTTT
clone_size: few
d_call: .
j_call: TRBJ1-5
v_call: TRBV2

cdr3_aa: CASSPQWAGNEKLFF
cdr3_nt: TGTGCCAGCAGCCCCCAGTGGGCAGGCAATGAAAAACTGTTTTTT
clone_size: .
d_call: .
j_call: TRBJ1-4
v_call: TRBV5-8

cdr3_aa: CASSIDRDRGGEKLFF
cdr3_nt: TGTGCCAGTAGTATAGATCGGGACAGGGGAGGAGAAAAACTGTTTTTT
clone_size: .
d_call: TRBD1
j_call: TRBJ1-4
v_call: TRBV19

cdr3_aa: CASSPVGQPNEQFF
cdr3_nt: TGTGCCAGCAGTCCCGTAGGACAGCCCAATGAGCAGTTCTTC
clone_size: .
d_call: .
j_call: TRBJ2-1
v_call: TRBV6-2/TRBV6-3

cdr3_aa: CASSIQYTGELFF
cdr3_nt: TGTGCCAGCAGCATACAGTACACCGGGGAGCTGTTTTTT
clone_size: .
d_call: .
j_call: TRBJ2-2
v_call: TRBV9

cdr3_aa: CASSLGGEEVYGYTF
cdr3_nt: TGTGCCAGCAGCTTAGGGGGGGAAGAGGTCTATGGCTACACCTTC
clone_size: few
d_call: .
j_call: TRBJ1-2
v_call: TRBV7-9

cdr3_aa: CASSTFDRNTEAFF
cdr3_nt: TGTGCCAGCAGTACTTTTGACAGAAACACTGAAGCTTTCTTT
clone_size: once
d_call: .
j_call: TRBJ1-1
v_call: TRBV6-2/TRBV6-3

cdr3_aa: CASSLTSGRSNEQFF
cdr3_nt: TGTGCCAGCAGCTTAACTAGCGGGAGATCAAATGAGCAGTTCTTC
clone_size: .
d_call: TRBD2
j_call: TRBJ2-1
v_call: TRBV7-3

cdr3_aa: CASSRAGPGYTF
cdr3_nt: TGTGCCAGCAGCCGAGCAGGGCCGGGCTACACCTTC
clone_size: .
d_call: .
j_call: TRBJ1-2
v_call: TRBV12-3/TRBV12-4

cdr3_aa: CAWSVLQLYNEQFF
cdr3_nt: TGTGCCTGGAGTGTCTTACAGCTATACAATGAGCAGTTCTTC
clone_size: .
d_call: .
j_call: TRBJ2-1
v_call: TRBV30

cdr3_aa: CASSPQRSQETQYF
cdr3_nt: TGTGCCAGCTCACCACAGCGGAGCCAAGAGACCCAGTACTTC
clone_size: .
d_call: .
j_call: TRBJ2-5
v_call: TRBV18

cdr3_aa: CASSPLEDSYEQYF
cdr3_nt: TGTGCCAGCTCACCACTTGAGGACAGCTACGAGCAGTACTTC
clone_size: .
d_call: .
j_call: TRBJ2-7
v_call: TRBV18

cdr3_aa: CASSQDSSGRVGTGELFF
cdr3_nt: TGTGCCAGCAGCCAAGATTCTAGCGGGAGGGTCGGGACCGGGGAGCTGTTTTTT
clone_size: .
d_call: TRBD2
j_call: TRBJ2-2
v_call: TRBV4-2

cdr3_aa: CASSYSRGGTEAFF
cdr3_nt: TGTGCCAGCAGTTACTCGAGGGGGGGGACTGAAGCTTTCTTT
clone_size: .
d_call: .
j_call: TRBJ1-1
v_call: TRBV6-5

cdr3_aa: CASSLTLGNEQFF
cdr3_nt: TGCGCCAGCAGCTTGACCCTAGGTAATGAGCAGTTCTTC
clone_size: .
d_call: .
j_call: TRBJ2-1
v_call: TRBV5-1

cdr3_aa: CASSPPRNVNEQYF
cdr3_nt: TGTGCCAGCTCACCTCCCAGGAATGTAAACGAGCAGTACTTC
clone_size: .
d_call: .
j_call: TRBJ2-7
v_call: TRBV18

cdr3_aa: CATSDLSLAGGVNEQFF
cdr3_nt: TGTGCCACCAGTGATTTGTCACTAGCGGGAGGGGTCAATGAGCAGTTCTTC
clone_size: .
d_call: TRBD2
j_call: TRBJ2-1
v_call: TRBV24-1

cdr3_aa: CASSSREEKLFF
cdr3_nt: TGTGCCAGTAGCAGCCGGGAAGAAAAACTGTTTTTT
clone_size: .
d_call: .
j_call: TRBJ1-4
v_call: TRBV19

cdr3_aa: CASSFQGYYSEAFF
cdr3_nt: TGCGCCAGCAGCTTTCAGGGTTATTATTCTGAAGCTTTCTTT
clone_size: few
d_call: .
j_call: TRBJ1-1
v_call: TRBV5-1

cdr3_aa: CASSQGSGSVSTDTQYF
cdr3_nt: TGTGCCAGCAGCCAGGGCAGCGGGAGCGTTAGCACAGATACGCAGTATTTT
clone_size: .
d_call: TRBD2
j_call: TRBJ2-3
v_call: TRBV4-2

cdr3_aa: CASGGQRESSPLHF
cdr3_nt: TGTGCCAGCGGGGGACAGCGCGAAAGCTCACCCCTCCACTTT
clone_size: .
d_call: TRBD1
j_call: TRBJ1-6
v_call: TRBV7-9

cdr3_aa: CASSFFGRGQPQHF
cdr3_nt: TGTGCCAGCAGCTTTTTCGGACGGGGTCAGCCCCAGCATTTT
clone_size: .
d_call: .
j_call: TRBJ1-5
v_call: TRBV5-6

cdr3_aa: CAWDNGLVYEQYF
cdr3_nt: TGTGCCTGGGATAACGGACTGGTCTACGAGCAGTACTTC
clone_size: .
d_call: .
j_call: TRBJ2-7
v_call: TRBV30

cdr3_aa: CASSVDRAYEQYF
cdr3_nt: TGTGCCAGCAGTGTGGACAGGGCCTACGAGCAGTACTTC
clone_size: .
d_call: TRBD1
j_call: TRBJ2-7
v_call: TRBV6-2/TRBV6-3